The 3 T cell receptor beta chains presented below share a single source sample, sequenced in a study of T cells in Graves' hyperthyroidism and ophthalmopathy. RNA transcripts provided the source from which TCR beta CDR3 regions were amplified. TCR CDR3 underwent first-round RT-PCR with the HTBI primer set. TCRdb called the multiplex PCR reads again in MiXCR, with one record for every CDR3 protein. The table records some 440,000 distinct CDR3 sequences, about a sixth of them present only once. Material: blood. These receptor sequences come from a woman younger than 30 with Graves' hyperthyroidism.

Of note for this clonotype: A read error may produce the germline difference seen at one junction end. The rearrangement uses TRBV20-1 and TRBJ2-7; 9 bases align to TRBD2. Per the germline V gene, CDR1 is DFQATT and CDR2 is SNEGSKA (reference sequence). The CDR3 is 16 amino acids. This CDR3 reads CSARGSSGADSYEQYF. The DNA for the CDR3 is TGCAGTGCCAGAGGTTCTAGCGGGGCGGACTCCTACGAGCAGTACTTC.

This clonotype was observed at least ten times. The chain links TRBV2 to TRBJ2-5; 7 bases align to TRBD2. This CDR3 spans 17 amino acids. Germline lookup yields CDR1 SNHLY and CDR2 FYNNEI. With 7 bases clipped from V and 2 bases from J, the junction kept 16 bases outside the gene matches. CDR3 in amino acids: CASKPASGRMGQETQYF. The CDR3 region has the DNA TGTGCCAGCAAGCCGGCTAGCGGCCGTATGGGACAAGAGACCCAGTACTTC.

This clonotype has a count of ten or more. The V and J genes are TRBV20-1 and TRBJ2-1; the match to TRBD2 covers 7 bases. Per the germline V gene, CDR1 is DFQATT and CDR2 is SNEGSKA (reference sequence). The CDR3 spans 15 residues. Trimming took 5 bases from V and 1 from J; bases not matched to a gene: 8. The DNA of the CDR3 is TGCAGTGCTGGAACCTCGGGACTATCCTACAATGAGCAGTTCTTC. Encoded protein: CSAGTSGLSYNEQFF.